This TCR beta chain comes out of a study of beta chain features in type 1 diabetes. Germline-derived CDR1 and CDR2 are MNHNS and SASEGT. The CDR3 is 14 residues long. Unmatched junction bases numbered 4, after V lost 5 bases and J lost 7 bases. This clone was observed a few times. Its target is not known. Overall study findings and caveats: PCR may have favored shorter templates equally in patients and controls. Type 1 diabetes patients had TCRB CDR3s that were shorter (moderately but significantly so) in all four CD4+ subsets.

Reverse transcription of all isolated RNA meant that expressed TCRB transcripts were sequenced. Sequencing was performed with immunoSEQ multiplex PCR; in TCRdb, only in-frame clones are kept and a portion is missing. The sample lists a few hundred thousand clones; about 10% were seen once. It was via CD45RO/CCR7/CD25/CD127/CD95/CD27 that CD4+ naive, central memory, regulatory and stem cell-like memory cells were sorted. V and J are TRBV6-1 and TRBJ2-1; 11 nucleotides align to TRBD2. The specimen was central memory CD4+ T cells from blood. This TCR was recovered from a man aged 25-45 years with type 1 diabetes. This chain's CDR3 is CASSPSGGWNEQFF. CDR3 sequence (DNA): TGTGCCAGCAGTCCTAGCGGGGGGTGGAATGAGCAGTTCTTC.